The T cell receptor (beta chain) described here comes from a study of cytomegalovirus exposure and HLA in healthy donors. For the study at large: In a previous analysis, 110 million or so unique TCR beta sequences were found from some 200 million T cells. Study-level points and caveats: In a later analysis, productive TCRs from donors in an Asian-associated ancestry cluster reportedly carried fewer N-insertions than the cohort mean. Several top significant clusters appeared, in a later analysis, to be linked to common viral pathogens.

As regards this clone: Its antigen is still unknown.

PCR amplification relied on 60 Vbeta primers (plus 13 Jbeta primers). Per the authors' pipeline: Later, an analysis found roughly 80 million unique TCR beta chains, and roughly 10 million of these were shared. The data were produced by immunoSEQ multiplex PCR, yet TCRdb's version contains in-frame clones alone and is incomplete. Clonal size and the V and J genes are those of that table, whereas D and trimming came from the DNA. This sample has about 180,000 clones, with about 80% found just once. Trimming stripped 6 bases from V and 1 base from J, with 12 bases between. CDR3 size: 13 residues. CDR1 and CDR2 from the germline V gene are SQVTM and ANQGSEA.

The rearrangement joins TRBV29-1 to TRBJ1-1, with D possibly being TRBD1 (6 bases). Material for sequencing was PBMCs. The sequence came from a man aged 40-50 years in good health and CMV-seronegative. The CDR3 coding sequence is TGCAGCGTACTCGGACAGAGGAACACTGAAGCTTTCTTT. This gives the protein CSVLGQRNTEAFF.